What follows are 32 T cell receptor beta chains derived from one specimen sequenced in a study of blood T cells in healthy people across ages. A J-beta primer mix and a sample-barcoded 5' primer were used in a second PCR of about 7 to 12 cycles. TCRdb recomputed calls from the 5' RACE reads with MiXCR, one row per CDR3 protein. The top ten clones hold 6.5% to 8.5% of a sample with about 1.4 million distinct CDR3 sequences, approximately 63% of them seen once. Sequenced: blood. The receptors here all came from a man aged 18 to 35 in good health.

V is TRBV25-1 and J is TRBJ2-2, with D possibly matching TRBD1 (6 bases). Germline-derived CDR1 and CDR2 are MGHDK and SYGVNS. CDR3 length equals 16 residues. Trimming took 6 bases from V and 0 from J, leaving 14 bases between them. Here the CDR3 DNA reads TGTGCCAGCAGGACTCCGGGACAAACGAACACCGGGGAGCTGTTTTTT. Protein sequence: CASRTPGQTNTGELFF.

The chain joins TRBV7-9 to TRBJ1-1, with D possibly TRBD1 on 6 matching bases. Trimming cost V 2 bases and J 4 bases, with 14 bases left between them. Per germline, CDR1 SEHNR and CDR2 FQNEAQ (reference sequence). The CDR3 totals 15 residues. In DNA, the CDR3 is TGTGCCAGCAGCTTATCCGCTCAGGGGCCCACTGAAGCTTTCTTT. Protein sequence: CASSLSAQGPTEAFF.

This chain joins TRBV20-1 and TRBJ1-2; D is unresolved. This CDR3 contains 12 residues. CDR1 is DFQATT, CDR2 SNEGSKA, per germline (reference sequence). V was clipped by 1 base and J by 7 bases, with 10 bases between them. This CDR3 is CSARGGGFGYTF. The DNA for the CDR3 is TGCAGTGCTAGAGGGGGAGGGTTTGGCTACACCTTC.

This rearrangement joins TRBV3-1 to TRBJ2-5, with 9 bases aligning to TRBD2. The J call may not be correct, given that the DNA end is closer to TRBJ2-7. The germline V gene has CDR1 LGHDT and CDR2 YNNKEL (reference sequence). This CDR3 is 16 amino acids long. CDR3 nucleotides: TGTGCCAGCAGCCGAATCTGGGTAGCGGGAGTGGGCGAGCAGTACTTC. This encodes CASSRIWVAGVGEQYF.

The chain uses TRBV5-5 and TRBJ2-6, with D perhaps matching TRBD1 or TRBD2 (5 bases each). Trimming shortened V by 4 bases and J by 2 bases, and 16 bases separated the two germline ends. The CDR3 runs 17 residues. Looked up from germline, CDR1 is SGHKS and CDR2 is YYEKEE (reference sequence). The CDR3 DNA sequence: TGTGCCAGCAGCCCCAGGCAGGGAGACCCTGGGGCCAACGTCCTGACTTTC. Amino acids: CASSPRQGDPGANVLTF. Together with reference TRBV5-5 and TRBJ2-6, the CDR3 gives the full variable domain: DAGVTQSPTHLIKTRGQQVTLRCSPISGHKSVSWYQQVLGQGPQFIFQYYEKEERGRGNFPDRFSARQFPNYSSELNVNALLLGDSALYLCASSPRQGDPGANVLTFGAGSRLTVL.

In this sample, this clonotype turned up a few times. V gene TRBV20-1 combines with J gene TRBJ2-1, with 11 bases lining up with TRBD2. Germline V gene data show CDR1 as DFQATT and CDR2 as SNEGSKA (reference sequence). J gave up 0 bases and V 5 bases, and 3 bases lay outside the gene matches. The CDR3 is 15 amino acids. In nucleotides, the CDR3 is TGCAGTGCTCAAGGGACTAGCGGCTCCTACAATGAGCAGTTCTTC. Protein: CSAQGTSGSYNEQFF.

V is TRBV20-1 and J is TRBJ1-4; D gene uncertain. The CDR3 length is 16 residues. CDR1 DFQATT and CDR2 SNEGSKA come from the germline V gene (reference sequence). Trimming shortened V by 0 bases and J by 0 bases, and 11 bases separated the two germline ends. This CDR3 is CSARDSAVATNEKLFF. CDR3 coding DNA: TGCAGTGCTAGAGATTCAGCAGTTGCAACTAATGAAAAACTGTTTTTT.

The J gene is TRBJ2-1, the V gene TRBV6-2 or TRBV6-3; D is undetermined. The CDR3 extends over 12 amino acids. Looked up from germline, CDR1 is MNHEY and CDR2 is SVGEGT. Trimming removed 2 bases from V and 9 bases from J, with 8 bases in between. DNA for the CDR3: TGTGCCAGCAGTTACCCCGGACGTGAGCAGTTCTTC. Residues: CASSYPGREQFF.

This clonotype was recorded a few times. The rearrangement links TRBV4-1 to TRBJ1-2; 8 bases fit TRBD1. CDR3 length equals 15 residues. Germline trimming cut 0 bases from V and 8 bases from J; bases unmatched to any gene: 8. Germline V gives CDR1 MGHRA, CDR2 YSYEKL. The CDR3 nucleotides are TGCGCCAGCAGCCAAGAGGGCGACAGGGGAGGAGGCTACACCTTC. It yields the protein CASSQEGDRGGGYTF.

This CDR3 is CASSDPHSGGGLETQYF. CDR3 bases: TGTGCCAGCAGCGACCCCCACAGTGGGGGAGGGTTAGAGACCCAGTACTTC. The chain has TRBV6-6 and TRBJ2-5, with TRBD2 identical over 7 bases. The CDR3 has 17 amino acids. Germline lookup yields CDR1 MNHNY and CDR2 SVGAGI (reference sequence). J was trimmed by 4 bases and V by 6 bases; bases with no gene match: 17.

This clonotype was detected a few times. V usage is TRBV27 and J usage is TRBJ1-4, with D hard to call. V shed 5 bases and J shed 10 bases, with 11 bases lying between them. CDR3 length equals 12 residues. Germline V gene sequence: CDR1 MNHEY, CDR2 SMNVEV (reference sequence). CDR3 amino acids: CASSPLLGKLFF. CDR3 nucleotides: TGTGCCAGCAGTCCCCTCCTTGGAAAACTGTTTTTT.

This clonotype was counted a few times. The rearrangement links TRBV28 to TRBJ2-3, with D perhaps matching TRBD1 or TRBD2 (5 bases each). Germline loops: CDR1 MDHEN, CDR2 SYDVKM. V lost 1 base to trimming and J lost 4 bases, with 12 bases between them. This CDR3 comprises 15 residues. The CDR3: CASSLLGEGADTQYF. The CDR3 nucleotides read TGTGCCAGCAGTTTATTGGGGGAAGGCGCAGATACGCAGTATTTT.

This clonotype was seen only a few times. The chain couples TRBV3-1 to TRBJ2-1; D is perhaps TRBD1 or TRBD2 (7 bases each). The V end was cut by 1 base, the J end by 7 bases, with 20 bases between. The CDR3 totals 17 residues. Germline V CDR1 and CDR2: LGHDT, YNNKEL (reference sequence). This CDR3 reads CASSQVTGMGGWNEQFF. The CDR3 coding sequence is TGTGCCAGCAGCCAAGTGACAGGGATGGGAGGGTGGAATGAGCAGTTCTTC.

This rearrangement joins TRBV2 to TRBJ1-6; no definite D call. Germline CDR1 reads SNHLY; CDR2 reads FYNNEI. The ends were cut back, 1 base at V and 6 bases at J, with 10 bases in the middle. The CDR3 is made up of 15 amino acids. The CDR3 region is CASSEVRVANSPLHF. In DNA, the CDR3 is TGTGCCAGCAGTGAAGTCCGGGTCGCTAATTCACCCCTCCACTTT.

This clonotype was counted a single time. In DNA form, the CDR3 reads TGTGCCAGCAGTTACTCCTACCCGGGACAGGGAGCCTACGAGCAGTACTTC. Amino acids: CASSYSYPGQGAYEQYF. The rearrangement joins TRBV6-6 to TRBJ2-7; 9 bases line up with TRBD1. V shed 0 bases, J shed 2 bases, and the junction held 8 bases outside the gene matches. CDR1 is MNHNY, CDR2 SVGAGI, per germline (reference sequence). CDR3 size: 17 residues.

The chain couples TRBV20-1 to TRBJ2-3; a weak D match, TRBD2 (7 bases). The ends were cut back, 5 bases at V and 5 bases at J, with 29 bases in the middle. Germline V CDR1 and CDR2: DFQATT, SNEGSKA (reference sequence). The CDR3 length is 18 residues. Here the CDR3 reads CSAHSQGGGASGRDTQYF. The CDR3, as DNA: TGCAGTGCTCACAGTCAAGGAGGGGGGGCCTCTGGGAGAGATACGCAGTATTTT.

The rearrangement links TRBV7-9 to TRBJ1-5; D gene ambiguous. CDR1 and CDR2 (germline): SEHNR, FQNEAQ (reference sequence). There are 17 residues in the CDR3. Trimming shortened V by 5 bases and J by 6 bases, and 23 bases separated the two germline ends. The CDR3 DNA follows: TGTGCCAGCAGCGAACAAACCGCAGGAGCACCAACTCAGCCCCAGCATTTT. Translating gives CASSEQTAGAPTQPQHF.

The chain combines TRBV6-5 with TRBJ2-3; 8 bases fit TRBD1. This CDR3 region has 15 residues. V lost 8 bases and J lost 2; bases outside the gene matches: 9. Germline values: CDR1 MNHEY, CDR2 SVGAGI. CDR3: CASQTRTGLTDTQYF. The DNA of the CDR3 is TGTGCCAGCCAAACTCGGACAGGGCTCACAGATACGCAGTATTTT.

This clonotype appeared a few times. The V call is TRBV7-9, the J call TRBJ2-4, with 7 bases identical to TRBD1. The germline CDR1 and CDR2 sequences are SEHNR and FQNEAQ (reference sequence). V lost 4 bases to trimming and J lost 1 base; unmatched junction nucleotides: 7. The length of the CDR3 is 16 residues. CDR3 bases: TGTGCCAGCAGCTCCAGCACAGGGGTCGCCAAAAACATTCAGTACTTC. It codes for CASSSSTGVAKNIQYF.

The chain uses TRBV20-1 and TRBJ1-2, with 8 bases identical to TRBD1. The ends lost 1 base at V and 8 bases at J; junction bases unmatched: 12. Germline V gene lookup returns CDR1 DFQATT and CDR2 SNEGSKA (reference sequence). The CDR3 is 15 amino acids. The CDR3, as DNA: TGCAGTGCTAGAGTCTTGGACAGGGAGTTTGGGGGCTACACCTTC. Translating gives CSARVLDREFGGYTF.

This sequence joins TRBV7-9 and TRBJ2-1; D may be TRBD1 (5 bases). The CDR3 has 14 residues. Trimming cost V 4 bases and J 6 bases, with 13 bases left between them. Per germline, CDR1 SEHNR and CDR2 FQNEAQ (reference sequence). The CDR3 nucleotides are TGTGCCAGCAGCTCCACCCTAGACAGCAATGAGCAGTTCTTC. This translates into CASSSTLDSNEQFF.

This clonotype was observed a few times. The chain employs TRBV12-3 or TRBV12-4 and TRBJ1-1; the D is unclear. Deletions cut 3 bases from V and 1 base from J, with 15 bases between. The CDR3 loop spans 16 amino acids. CDR3 DNA: TGTGCCAGCAGTTTTCTTGGGTGGGGTCAGAACACTGAAGCTTTCTTT. It encodes CASSFLGWGQNTEAFF.

This chain links TRBV20-1 with TRBJ2-1; D may match TRBD1 or TRBD2 (5 bases each). This CDR3 spans 12 amino acids. From germline, CDR1 is DFQATT and CDR2 SNEGSKA (reference sequence). V lost 5 bases to trimming and J lost 4 bases, with 9 bases between them. The CDR3 DNA reads as TGCAGTGCTGAGGGGATTTACAATGAGCAGTTCTTC. Translating gives CSAEGIYNEQFF.

The CDR3 sequence is CATSRDHPGVSYNEQFF. Written as DNA, the CDR3 is TGTGCCACCAGCAGAGATCACCCGGGGGTCTCCTACAATGAGCAGTTCTTC. The chain has TRBV15 and TRBJ2-1, with D perhaps TRBD2 (6 bases). Trimming left V 0 bases short and J 0 bases short, with 12 bases between. Germline CDR1 reads LNHNV; CDR2 reads YYDKDF (reference sequence). This CDR3 spans 17 amino acids.

The J gene is TRBJ2-7, the V gene TRBV5-6, with TRBD1 as a possible D gene (5 bases). The germline V and J ends were trimmed by 3 bases and 6 bases, with 16 bases remaining between them. CDR3 length equals 14 residues. The V gene's germline CDR1 is SGHDT and CDR2 YYEEEE. The CDR3 region is CASSSAFFGAEQYF. The CDR3 DNA reads TGTGCCAGCAGCTCCGCGTTTTTTGGGGCCGAGCAGTACTTC.

The CDR3 nucleotides are TGTGCCTGGAGTGTACGATCTAGACGCTCCTACAATGAGCAGTTCTTC. It codes for CAWSVRSRRSYNEQFF. The chain uses TRBV30 and TRBJ2-1, with no clear D. The CDR3 runs 16 residues. Trimming removed 0 bases from V and 0 bases from J, with 12 bases in between. Per the germline V gene, CDR1 is GTSNPN and CDR2 is SVGIG (reference sequence).

There are a few counts of this clonotype. The chain uses TRBV4-1 and TRBJ2-1; no clear D. Germline V gene sequence: CDR1 MGHRA, CDR2 YSYEKL. The CDR3 totals 15 residues. Between the trimmed V and J ends, which lost 0 bases and 2 bases, there was a span of 8 bases. CDR3 sequence (DNA): TGCGCCAGCAGCCAAGATATCGGAACCTACAATGAGCAGTTCTTC. Its translation: CASSQDIGTYNEQFF.

The chain has TRBV7-2 and TRBJ2-1, with TRBD2 as a possible D gene (5 bases). Germline CDR1 reads SGHTA; CDR2 reads FQGNSA. There are 14 residues in the CDR3. Trimming left V 1 base short and J 15 bases short, with 19 bases between. The CDR3 nucleotides are TGTGCCAGCAGCTTAGGGACGGGGATGGTCGAGGGGTTCTTC. Protein: CASSLGTGMVEGFF.

On this clonotype itself: A much larger clonotype is one base distant, so this may be a read error. The chain carries TRBV3-1 and TRBJ1-1; no clear D. V was trimmed by 1 base and J by 1 base, leaving 10 bases between them. CDR1 and CDR2 (germline): LGHDT, YNNKEL (reference sequence). This CDR3 spans 15 amino acids. CDR3 in DNA: TGTGCCAGCAGCCAAGGTGCAGCCTGGAACACTGAAGCTTTCTTT. Translated: CASSQGAAWNTEAFF.

The chain couples TRBV25-1 to TRBJ2-5; no clear D gene. The CDR3 runs 16 residues. The germline CDR1 and CDR2 sequences are MGHDK and SYGVNS. V lost 3 bases, J lost 1 base, and 15 bases lay in between. CDR3 DNA: TGTGCCAGCAGTGACAACGTGCCGGCTTTCCAAGAGACCCAGTACTTC. Its protein product is CASSDNVPAFQETQYF. Complete variable domain (other parts from reference TRBV25-1 and TRBJ2-5): EADIYQTPRYLVIGTGKKITLECSQTMGHDKMYWYQQDPGMELHLIHYSYGVNSTEKGDLSSESTVSRIRTEHFPLTLESARPSHTSQYLCASSDNVPAFQETQYFGPGTRLLVL.

In DNA, the CDR3 is TGCGCCAGCAGCTGGGACAGCCAGAAAAACATTCAGTACTTC. It encodes CASSWDSQKNIQYF. The J gene is TRBJ2-4, the V gene TRBV5-1; 7 nucleotides align to TRBD1. The V and J ends lost 3 bases and 4 bases, in that order; junction bases with no gene match: 4. CDR1 SGHRS and CDR2 YFSETQ come from the germline V gene. The CDR3 has 14 residues.

This sequence joins TRBV12-3 or TRBV12-4 and TRBJ2-1, with 8 positions matching TRBD2. This CDR3 has 13 amino acids. After removal of 7 bases from V and 7 bases from J, the junction contained 6 bases not matched to a gene. Written as DNA, the CDR3 is TGTGCCAGCAATCGAGCGGGAGCGAATGAGCAGTTCTTC. Amino acid sequence: CASNRAGANEQFF.